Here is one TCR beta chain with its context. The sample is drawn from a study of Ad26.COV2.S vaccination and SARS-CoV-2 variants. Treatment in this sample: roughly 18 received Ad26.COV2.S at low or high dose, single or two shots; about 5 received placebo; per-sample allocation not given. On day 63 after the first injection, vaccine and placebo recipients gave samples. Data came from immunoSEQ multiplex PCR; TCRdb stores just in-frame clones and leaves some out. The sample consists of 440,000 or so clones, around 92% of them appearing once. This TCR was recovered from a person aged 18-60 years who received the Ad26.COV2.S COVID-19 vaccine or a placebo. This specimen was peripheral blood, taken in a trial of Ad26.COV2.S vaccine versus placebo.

The CDR3 reads CASSQTPGQGYEQYF. CDR3 sequence (DNA): TGCGCCAGCAGCCAAACTCCGGGACAGGGTTACGAGCAGTACTTC. The chain uses TRBV4-3 and TRBJ2-7; 9 bases fit TRBD1. Looked up from germline, CDR1 is LGHNA and CDR2 is YSLEER. The V gene end was trimmed by 2 bases and the J gene end by 4 bases; junction bases not matched to a gene: 6. The CDR3 has 15 amino acids.